The clone carrying this T cell receptor beta chain appeared many times. CDR3 length: 14 residues. The V and J ends lost 0 bases and 6 bases respectively, with 12 bases between them. Germline V CDR1 and CDR2: MGHRA, YSYEKL. The source of the sample is a study of read filtering for tumor transcriptome and immune sequencing. Molecular barcoded adaptors covering alpha/delta and beta/gamma chains were used on 400 ng RNA. MiXCR was run by TCRdb on the reads, yielding one entry per CDR3 protein. Of 75,000 to 90,000 distinct CDR3 sequences in the sample, around an eighth were seen once. The chain has TRBV4-1 and TRBJ2-7; D perhaps matches TRBD1 (6 bases). The sequence came from a donor at least 40 years old with multiple myeloma. Sequencing used a population of CD138-negative cells sorted from bone marrow. CDR3 coding DNA: TGCGCCAGCAGCCAAGAAACAGGGTCTCTCGAGCAGTACTTC. Protein: CASSQETGSLEQYF.